These T cell receptor beta chains were read from a single sample in a study of CD8+ T cells in alopecia areata. The repertoire was sequenced with immunoSEQ multiplex PCR; TCRdb's copy has only in-frame clones and lacks some. The table shows 150,000 to 250,000 clones, with 58% occurring only once. The sequenced sample was CD4+ T cells sorted from blood, obtained at week 24, from a patient treated with tofacitinib. Source of these receptors: a human donor with alopecia areata. Both conserved end residues are part of each CDR3. A D gene is named only where the DNA matches it firmly. Clone size is shown for a subset of rows, as once, few, many or a class of expanded clone.

j_call	d_call	v_call	clone_size	cdr3_nt	cdr3_aa
TRBJ1-6	TRBD1	TRBV5-1	NA	TGCGCCAGCAGCAGCCGGGACAGCCTTAATTCACCCCTCCACTTT	CASSSRDSLNSPLHF
TRBJ2-1	NA	TRBV4-1	NA	TGCGCCAGCAGCCCGCCTGGTTGGGGCCTCACACGCAATGAGCAGTTCTTC	CASSPPGWGLTRNEQFF
TRBJ2-3	TRBD1	TRBV5-1	NA	TGCGCCAGCAGCTCGACAGGGGCGGAAGATACGCAGTATTTT	CASSSTGAEDTQYF
TRBJ1-2	NA	TRBV14	NA	TGTGCCAGCAGCCAGTGGAGGGAACAGAACTATGGCTACACCTTC	CASSQWREQNYGYTF
TRBJ1-2	NA	TRBV27	once	TGTGCCAGCAGTTCCGGGTTCGGCCCGGCCTATGGCTACACCTTC	CASSSGFGPAYGYTF
TRBJ2-1	NA	TRBV20-1	few	TGCAGTGCCCCTGAGGGCAATGAGCAGTTCTTC	CSAPEGNEQFF
TRBJ2-7	NA	TRBV27	few	TGTGCCAGCAGTTATACCCGACCCCCACATGCCTTCGAGCAGTACTTC	CASSYTRPPHAFEQYF
TRBJ2-7	TRBD2	TRBV27	NA	TGTGCCAGCAGCTTACAAGCGGGAGGGCGGTACGAGCAGTACTTC	CASSLQAGGRYEQYF
TRBJ2-5	TRBD2	TRBV2	few	TGTGCCAGCAGTCCCGGACTAGCGGGGGGGCGAGAGACCCAGTACTTC	CASSPGLAGGRETQYF
TRBJ2-5	NA	TRBV2	NA	TGTGCCAGCAACGGACCCAGGGGCGGAGAGACCCAGTACTTC	CASNGPRGGETQYF
TRBJ1-1	TRBD1	TRBV7-3	NA	TGTGCCAGCACCCCGGGACAGCGAGCTGAAGCTTTCTTT	CASTPGQRAEAFF
TRBJ1-2	NA	TRBV15	NA	TGTGCCACCAGCCGAACGTCAACGTATGGCTACACCTTC	CATSRTSTYGYTF
TRBJ1-5	NA	TRBV18	NA	TGTGCCAGCTCACCCCTAGGAGGTCAGCCCCAGCATTTT	CASSPLGGQPQHF
TRBJ2-4	TRBD1	TRBV5-4	NA	TGTGCCAGCAGCTTCCAAGACAGGGTAGACATTCAGTACTTC	CASSFQDRVDIQYF
TRBJ2-2	NA	TRBV7-8	NA	TGTGCCAGCAGCTTAACGGGATACACCGGGGAGCTGTTTTTT	CASSLTGYTGELFF